One sample yielded the 14 T cell receptor beta chains listed below, sequenced in a study of beta chain features in type 1 diabetes. The study reverse transcribed the entire isolated RNA, so it sequenced expressed TCRB transcripts. Sequencing used immunoSEQ multiplex PCR; TCRdb keeps in-frame clones, though not all of them. The table lists a few hundred thousand clones, 13% to 15% of them singletons. The sequencing sample was made of central memory CD4+ T cells from blood. The source of these receptors is a man aged 30 to 45 in good health.

The rearrangement uses TRBV5-6 and TRBJ1-2; D not certain. Trimming took 2 bases from V and 6 from J, leaving 5 bases between them. Germline V gives CDR1 SGHDT, CDR2 YYEEEE. The CDR3 has 11 amino acids. The CDR3 DNA follows: TGTGCCAGCAGCTTTAGTAATGGCTACACCTTC. Protein sequence: CASSFSNGYTF.

This chain joins TRBV9 and TRBJ2-5; TRBD2 aligns across 11 bases. The CDR3 contains 14 residues. Germline lookup yields CDR1 SGDLS and CDR2 YYNGEE. The V and J ends lost 4 bases and 9 bases, in that order; junction bases with no gene match: 8. This chain's CDR3 is CASSQVTSGGSQYF. The CDR3 coding sequence is TGTGCCAGCAGCCAAGTAACTAGCGGGGGATCCCAGTACTTC.

This rearrangement joins TRBV2 to TRBJ1-5; tentative D call: TRBD1 (6 bases). Trimming took off 3 bases at V and 1 base at J, with 25 bases between the two ends. Germline lookup yields CDR1 SNHLY and CDR2 FYNNEI. This CDR3 is 20 amino acids long. The CDR3 is CASSDKKESGANWSNQPQHF. The CDR3 DNA follows: TGTGCCAGCAGTGATAAGAAGGAGTCAGGGGCGAATTGGAGCAATCAGCCCCAGCATTTT.

This clone was observed a few times. The gene calls are TRBV5-1 and TRBJ2-6, with TRBD2 as a possible D gene (5 bases). CDR1 is SGHRS and CDR2 is YFSETQ in the germline V gene. The CDR3 spans 15 residues. Trimming shortened V by 4 bases and J by 0 bases, and 8 bases separated the two germline ends. The CDR3 spells CASSIGNSGANVLTF. DNA for the CDR3: TGCGCCAGCAGCATCGGGAACTCTGGGGCCAACGTCCTGACTTTC.

This clone has ten or more counts. Here the CDR3 reads CASSLLARVHEQYF. CDR3 coding DNA: TGTGCCAGCAGTTTATTGGCCAGGGTCCACGAGCAGTACTTC. The gene calls are TRBV28 and TRBJ2-7; possible D gene TRBD1, 5 bases. V was shortened by 1 base and J by 5 bases, with 12 bases between the two germline ends. Germline loops: CDR1 MDHEN, CDR2 SYDVKM. The CDR3 runs to 14 residues.

The V and J genes are TRBV21-1 and TRBJ1-1; TRBD1 was called by the table and not checked on the DNA. TRBV21-1 is given as a pseudogene. CDR3 size: 14 residues. The CDR3 DNA sequence: TGTGCCAGCAGCCCAGCCACCACGACAGGGGAAGCTTTCTTT. The encoded protein is CASSPATTTGEAFF.

The chain is built from TRBV29-1 and TRBJ2-5; TRBD1 might be the D (6 bases). This CDR3 is built from 15 residues. Between the trimmed V and J ends, which lost 8 bases and 2 bases, there was a span of 21 bases. CDR1 SQVTM and CDR2 ANQGSEA come from the germline V gene. The chain's CDR3 is CSFGARQAIQETQYF. CDR3 DNA sequence: TGCAGCTTCGGTGCCCGACAGGCGATACAAGAGACCCAGTACTTC.

The chain combines TRBV27 with TRBJ2-1, with 12 bases aligning to TRBD2. The germline V gene has CDR1 MNHEY and CDR2 SMNVEV (reference sequence). Trimming removed 4 bases from V and 4 bases from J; junction bases left unmatched: 5. The CDR3 totals 16 residues. The CDR3 DNA reads TGTGCCAGCAGTTCGCCCACTAGCGGGGGGTACAATGAGCAGTTCTTC. It encodes CASSSPTSGGYNEQFF.

This clone was observed a handful of times. The V gene is TRBV5-1, the J gene TRBJ2-1; tentatively, D is TRBD2 (6 bases). Germline lookup yields CDR1 SGHRS and CDR2 YFSETQ. The CDR3 has 15 residues. V was pared by 0 bases and J by 4 bases, with 11 bases between. CDR3 sequence (DNA): TGCGCCAGCAGCTTGGGGGCGGGACCTTACAATGAGCAGTTCTTC. This sequence encodes CASSLGAGPYNEQFF. The whole variable domain, filled in from reference TRBV5-1 and TRBJ2-1, reads KAGVTQTPRYLIKTRGQQVTLSCSPISGHRSVSWYQQTPGQGLQFLFEYFSETQRNKGNFPGRFSGRQFSNSRSEMNVSTLELGDSALYLCASSLGAGPYNEQFFGPGTRLTVL.

The chain uses TRBV6-1 and TRBJ2-7; D unclear. This CDR3 contains 13 residues. Trimming removed 6 bases from V and 4 bases from J, with 13 bases in between. The germline V gene encodes CDR1 MNHNS and CDR2 SASEGT. The CDR3 DNA follows: TGTGCCAGCAGGGTTTCTAGTTATTACGAGCAGTACGTC. This gives the protein CASRVSSYYEQYV.

This clone was detected a few times. The chain carries TRBV7-2 and TRBJ2-5; D might be TRBD2 (5 bases). The V end lost 5 bases, the J end lost 4 bases, and 8 bases lay between the germline ends. The germline CDR1 and CDR2 sequences are SGHTA and FQGNSA. There are 12 residues in the CDR3. The CDR3 spells CASSPAGETQYF. The CDR3 region has the DNA TGTGCCAGCAGCCCCGCGGGAGAGACCCAGTACTTC.

The gene calls are TRBV27 and TRBJ1-1; weak D call: TRBD1 (5 bases). Germline CDR1 is MNHEY and CDR2 is SMNVEV (reference sequence). Trimming removed 2 bases at V and 4 bases at J, with 20 bases between. This CDR3 is 17 amino acids long. The CDR3, as DNA: TGTGCCAGCAGTTTAGGGACGCGGGTTGGTTCCGGCACTGAAGCTTTCTTT. Its protein product is CASSLGTRVGSGTEAFF.

This chain uses TRBV9 with TRBJ2-7; unclear D gene. V lost 0 bases and J 6 bases, leaving 10 bases between the germline ends. The CDR3 extends over 13 amino acids. Germline-derived CDR1 and CDR2 are SGDLS and YYNGEE. The CDR3 sequence: CASSVDSLREQYF. The CDR3 coding sequence is TGTGCCAGCAGCGTAGACTCCTTGCGCGAGCAGTACTTC.

V is TRBV4-1 and J is TRBJ2-7, with D possibly matching TRBD1 (6 bases). V lost 0 bases to trimming and J lost 3 bases, with 12 bases between them. The V gene's germline CDR1 is MGHRA and CDR2 YSYEKL. CDR3 length: 15 amino acids. This CDR3 is CASSQDRRGGYEQYF. Here the CDR3 DNA reads TGCGCCAGCAGCCAAGATCGGCGAGGGGGCTACGAGCAGTACTTC.